This TCR beta chain was profiled in a study of Ad26.COV2.S vaccination and SARS-CoV-2 variants. Treatment specified: 15 to 20 received Ad26.COV2.S at low or high dose, single or two shots; roughly five received placebo; per-sample allocation not given. Material that was analyzed had been drawn on day 63 after the first vaccine or placebo injection. An adult of 18-55 years in Boston served as donor. Assay used: immunoSEQ multiplex PCR; TCRdb lists only in-frame clones, some missing. This sample yields around 400,000 clones, of which approximately 90% are seen a single time; over 9% belongs to the top ten. Study-level results: Breadth, reportedly substantial, characterized the spike-specific CD8+ and CD4+ T cell responses after vaccination. Analyses of TCR breadth and depth may have underestimated total T cell responses. Vaccinees showed greater spike-specific TCR breadth than placebo recipients.

As to this clone: Antigen: not known.

Trimming left V 0 bases short and J 4 bases short, with 16 bases between. The CDR3 is 17 residues long. Germline-derived CDR1 and CDR2 are SGHDT and YYEEEE. The J gene is TRBJ2-2, the V gene TRBV5-6; possibly TRBD2 for D (6 bases). The sequences come from peripheral blood, collected in a trial of Ad26.COV2.S vaccine versus placebo. The sequence was collected from a person between 18 and 65 years old who received the Ad26.COV2.S COVID-19 vaccine or a placebo. CDR3 residues: CASSLEGLDYATGELFF. For the CDR3, the DNA is TGTGCCAGCAGCTTGGAAGGCTTGGACTACGCCACCGGGGAGCTGTTTTTT.